The subject of this entry is one TCR beta chain. Its recognized antigen is unknown. No base quality values were provided; no much bigger clone lies one nucleotide off. The source of the sample is a study of T cells after yellow fever vaccination (dated by TCRdb to 2018 to 2020). Context from the whole study: The SMART-Seq v4 Ultra Low Input RNA kit was used to prepare libraries from fractions with low cell numbers. Blood was collected at multiple timepoints before and after primary and secondary immunization, and bulk PBMC replicates and cell subsets were isolated. Two healthy male donors, one aged 18 to 30 and one aged 30 to 40 years, were included in the cohort. To follow T-cell clones before and after both primary and booster YFV17D yellow fever vaccination, bulk TCR alpha and beta repertoires underwent longitudinal sequencing. What the authors observed across the whole study: Computational filtering was required because FACS-sorted repertoires could contain abundant contaminating clonotypes from the bulk population. A small fraction of clonotypes showed up in both the CD4 and CD8 compartments, probably as a result of convergent recombination. The secondary T-cell response was weaker than the primary response but faster, peaking on day 5 instead of day 15. Most clones expanded after primary vaccination (around 97% of CD4 and roughly 90% of CD8) were re-detected after the booster, suggesting that broad memory maintenance occurred. Only a couple of donors were included in the study, so the extent to which the findings can be generalized is limited.

The reads were generated on an Illumina NovaSeq 6000. Synthesis of TCR cDNA relied on 5'RACE template switching, a step that introduced a universal primer site along with unique molecular identifiers. Priming of cDNA synthesis was performed from both the TCR alpha and TCR beta constant segments. Library amplification used two PCR steps, and the second PCR step added sample barcodes and sequencing adapters. Sequencing of libraries was done on Illumina HiSeq 2500 (2x100 bp) or NovaSeq (2x150 bp). On the study's bioinformatics: MIGEC handled demultiplexing of reads and collapsing into UMI consensus sequences, while MiXCR performed V(D)J alignment. Vaccine-responding clonotypes were identified with edgeR using replicate PBMC samples, with FDR below 0.01 and a log2 fold change above 5 up to day 15 being required. CD4 or CD8 identity was assigned to each bulk clonotype according to whether the clonotype was present at higher abundance in the sequenced CD4 repertoire or the sequenced CD8 repertoire. Starting from the raw public reads, TCRdb applied fastp trimming at Q25, assembled clones with MiXCR and retained in-frame beta chains. Each entry merges the rows of one CDR3 protein and shows their most common DNA and genes. The V and J calls were determined by TCRdb, not by the authors. The sample table records more than 300,000 distinct CDR3 sequences; approximately 12% of these occur just once. 2.5% to 4% of the sample belongs to the ten largest clones.

Per the germline V gene, ENHRY is the CDR1 and SYGVKD is the CDR2. V and J lose 8 bases and 3 bases, and a span of 14 bases separates them. The CDR3 starts with the cysteine, ends with the phenylalanine, and has 14 residues. The retained sequence is limited to the CDR3, 42 bases, with the frame set at the first base. The intended sense of this specimen's treatment or condition label: live attenuated yellow fever vaccine strain. A standard Ficoll-Paque protocol was used to isolate PBMCs from peripheral blood. Dynabeads CD4 and CD8 positive selection kits were used to isolate CD4 and CD8 T-cell fractions. TriZol was used to extract RNA from bulk PBMCs, from CD4 and CD8 fractions, and from dextramer-positive and dextramer-negative fractions.

The sequencing used CD4+ T cells sorted from PBMCs, collected 45 days after the yellow fever booster vaccination. The chain is encoded by TRBV10-3 joined to TRBJ1-5, with no reliable assignment of the D segment. This clonotype was obtained from a young man who received the YFV17D yellow fever vaccine. The CDR3 amino acid sequence is: CAIGREGYNQPQHF. The sequenced DNA: TGTGCCATCGGAAGGGAAGGGTACAATCAGCCCCAGCATTTT.